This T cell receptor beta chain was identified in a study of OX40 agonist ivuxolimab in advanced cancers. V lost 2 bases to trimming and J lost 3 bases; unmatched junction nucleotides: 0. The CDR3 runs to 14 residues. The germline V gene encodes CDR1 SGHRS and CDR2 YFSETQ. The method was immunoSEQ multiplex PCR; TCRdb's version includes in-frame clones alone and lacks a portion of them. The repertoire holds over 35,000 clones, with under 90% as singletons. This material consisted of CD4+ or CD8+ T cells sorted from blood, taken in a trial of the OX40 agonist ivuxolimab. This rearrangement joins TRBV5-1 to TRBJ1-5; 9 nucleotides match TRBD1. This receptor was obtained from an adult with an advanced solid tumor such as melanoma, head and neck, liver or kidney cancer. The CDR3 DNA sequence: TGCGCCAGCAGCTTACAGGGGGCCAATCAGCCCCAGCATTTT. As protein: CASSLQGANQPQHF. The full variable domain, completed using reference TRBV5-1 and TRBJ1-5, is KAGVTQTPRYLIKTRGQQVTLSCSPISGHRSVSWYQQTPGQGLQFLFEYFSETQRNKGNFPGRFSGRQFSNSRSEMNVSTLELGDSALYLCASSLQGANQPQHFGDGTRLSIL.